This is a list of T cell receptor beta chains from one sample in a study of a mutant IDH1 vaccine in newly diagnosed glioma. Clones were read by immunoSEQ multiplex PCR, and TCRdb kept only the in-frame ones, dropping some. The sample has about 59,000 clones, 75% to 95% seen once. The sample consisted of PBMCs, taken from a glioma patient treated with radiotherapy, temozolomide or both. The receptor set was obtained from a middle-aged man with glioma. Each CDR3 is given with its conserved first and last residue. D genes are given only for firm matches. Clone size appears in some rows only: once, few, many, or a class for an expanded clone.

.	once	TRBV27	TRBJ1-2	TGTGCCAGCAGTTCGCCAGGGCGGGGCTACACCTTC	CASSSPGRGYTF
.	.	TRBV4-1	TRBJ1-2	TGCGCCAGCAGCCCGGGCGGGACGAACTATGGCTACACCTTC	CASSPGGTNYGYTF
.	.	TRBV10-1	TRBJ2-2	TGCGCCAGCAGTTTAGCCCAGGGGGGCGCCGGGGAGCTGTTTTTT	CASSLAQGGAGELFF
TRBD1	.	TRBV19	TRBJ1-1	TGTGCCAGTAGTATCCAGGGGGCGCAGGGGACTGAAGCTTTCTTT	CASSIQGAQGTEAFF
.	.	TRBV5-4	TRBJ1-1	TGTGCCAGCAGCCCCCCGGGACAAATGAACACTGAAGCTTTCTTT	CASSPPGQMNTEAFF
.	.	TRBV5-1	TRBJ2-2	TGCGCCAGCAGCGTGACTATCGGGGAGCTGTTTTTT	CASSVTIGELFF
.	.	TRBV29-1	TRBJ2-1	TGCAGCGTGGTGGTAGCGGAATACAATGAGCAGTTCTTC	CSVVVAEYNEQFF
.	.	TRBV19	TRBJ1-2	TGTGCCACCGGGGACACCAACTATGGCTACACCTTC	CATGDTNYGYTF
TRBD1	.	TRBV25-1	TRBJ2-2	TGTGCCAGCAGTGACCCCGGGACAGCGAACACCGGGGAGCTGTTTTTT	CASSDPGTANTGELFF
TRBD1	.	TRBV4-3	TRBJ2-6	TGCGCCAGCAGCTCACACCGTTTGACAGGGGGAAGCTCTGGGGCCAACGTCCTGACTTTC	CASSSHRLTGGSSGANVLTF
.	.	TRBV4-3	TRBJ1-2	TGCGCCAGCAGCCAAAACAGGGAGACAAGTAGCTACACCTTC	CASSQNRETSSYTF
.	.	TRBV4-2	TRBJ1-1	TGTGCCAGCAGCCAAGAGACGGGTACCACTGAAGCTTTCTTT	CASSQETGTTEAFF
.	.	TRBV27	TRBJ2-5	TGTGCCAGCAGCAGACTAGACGGACAGACCCAGTACTTC	CASSRLDGQTQYF
.	.	TRBV7-7	TRBJ1-2	TGTGCTAGCAGCGGAGGGGTGAGCTATGGCTACACCTTC	CASSGGVSYGYTF
TRBD1	few	TRBV15	TRBJ1-1	TGTGCCACCAGCAAAGGGGGCGGGAGGACTGAAGCTTTCTTT	CATSKGGGRTEAFF
.	.	TRBV6-1	TRBJ1-2	TGTGCCAGCAGTGAAAGGGTGGTCCCGACGGATGGCTACACCTTC	CASSERVVPTDGYTF
.	.	TRBV27	TRBJ2-7	TGTGCCAGCAGTGGTCAGGACTCGGGTACTTACGAGCAGTACTTC	CASSGQDSGTYEQYF
.	.	TRBV7-2	TRBJ2-2	TGTGCCAGCAGCCCCTACTACACCGGGGAGCTGTTTTTT	CASSPYYTGELFF
TRBD1	.	TRBV28	TRBJ1-1	TGTGCCAGCAGGACAGGGGGCGCGAGGAACACTGAAGCTTTCTTT	CASRTGGARNTEAFF
TRBD2	.	TRBV7-2	TRBJ2-5	TGTGCCAGCAGCTTAGGCGGTAGCGGGGGGCCCAGGACCCAGTACTTC	CASSLGGSGGPRTQYF
TRBD1	.	TRBV4-3	TRBJ2-7	TGCGCCAGCAGCACTGACCCGGGACAGGGCTACGAGCAGTACTTC	CASSTDPGQGYEQYF
TRBD2	.	TRBV7-9	TRBJ2-5	TGTGCCAGCAGACCCGCTTCCCCACCCAGCGGGAGGGCAGAGACCCAGTACTTC	CASRPASPPSGRAETQYF
TRBD1	.	TRBV4-3	TRBJ2-5	TGCGCCAGCAGCCCCCGTGTAGGGGGCATTGAGACCCAGTACTTC	CASSPRVGGIETQYF
.	.	TRBV28	TRBJ2-7	TGTGCCAGCAGCGCCTCATACAGGATGGGCGAGCAGTACTTC	CASSASYRMGEQYF
.	.	TRBV5-1	TRBJ2-1	TGCGCCAGCAGCTTTTATGGGCGGGACTTCTCCTACAATGAGCAGTTCTTC	CASSFYGRDFSYNEQFF
.	.	TRBV9	TRBJ2-5	TGTGCCAGCAGTGTACAGGGTGGGGAGACCCAGTACTTC	CASSVQGGETQYF
TRBD1	few	TRBV27	TRBJ1-1	TGTGCCAGCAGTATCGAGACAGGGCTTGCTGAAGCTTTCTTT	CASSIETGLAEAFF
.	.	TRBV18	TRBJ2-5	TGTGCCAGCTCACCGGTAGCGGAAGAGACCCAGTACTTC	CASSPVAEETQYF
.	.	TRBV15	TRBJ2-5	TGTGCCACCAGCACCAGGGGCTGGGAGACCCAGTACTTC	CATSTRGWETQYF
.	.	TRBV14	TRBJ1-4	TGTGCCAGCAGCCAAGTTTCCAGGGGCCTTAATGAAAAACTGTTTTTT	CASSQVSRGLNEKLFF
.	.	TRBV5-5	TRBJ1-4	TGTGCCAGCAGCTTCGATTCGGGGGCGATTAATGAAAAACTGTTTTTT	CASSFDSGAINEKLFF
.	.	TRBV27	TRBJ1-1	TGTGCCAGCAGTTTCGGGGTCGGGACTTCCACCCCGAACACTGAAGCTTTCTTT	CASSFGVGTSTPNTEAFF
TRBD1	few	TRBV2	TRBJ1-1	TGTGCCAGCAGTGAACAGGGGGGCACTGAAGCTTTCTTT	CASSEQGGTEAFF
.	.	TRBV15	TRBJ2-1	TGTGCCACCGGCGGACAGATAGGCGAGCAGTTCTTC	CATGGQIGEQFF
TRBD1	.	TRBV6-5	TRBJ1-2	TGTGCCAGCAGTTACTCAACAGGGGGCTTGGCTGGCTACACCTTC	CASSYSTGGLAGYTF
.	.	TRBV7-2	TRBJ1-1	TGTGCCAGCAGCTTAAAAAGTGGGGGGACTGAAGCTTTCTTT	CASSLKSGGTEAFF
.	.	TRBV28	TRBJ2-7	TGTGCCAGCAGTTCCCCCGGGGCCTCGCAGTACTTC	CASSSPGASQYF
.	.	TRBV19	TRBJ2-4	TGTGCCAGTAGTATAGTGGGTGGGGGCCTAGCCAAAAACATTCAGTACTTC	CASSIVGGGLAKNIQYF
.	once	TRBV6-6	TRBJ1-2	TGTGCCAGCGACGTTGCCGGTGTTGGCTACACCTTC	CASDVAGVGYTF
TRBD1	.	TRBV19	TRBJ2-5	TGTGCCAGTAGTATGCTTTGGGGACAGGACTTCCAAGAGACCCAGTACTTC	CASSMLWGQDFQETQYF
TRBD1	.	TRBV10-1	TRBJ1-1	TGCGCCAGCAGTGAGAGTGGGACAGGACCGAACACTGAAGCTTTCTTT	CASSESGTGPNTEAFF
.	few	TRBV27	TRBJ1-2	TGTGCCAGCAGCCCTACCCCCCATGGCTACACCTTC	CASSPTPHGYTF
.	.	TRBV30	TRBJ1-3	TGTGCCTGGAGTCAGGGGATAGGAAACACCATATATTTT	CAWSQGIGNTIYF
.	.	TRBV4-1	TRBJ1-6	TGCGCCAGCAGCCAGCGGGACTGGCAAAATTCACCCCTCCACTTT	CASSQRDWQNSPLHF
.	.	TRBV2	TRBJ2-4	TGTGCCAGCAGTACCGCCGGGACACGGATAACTACCGCCAAAAACATTCAGTACTTC	CASSTAGTRITTAKNIQYF
.	once	TRBV13	TRBJ2-5	TGTGCCAGCAGCTTAGTGGAGGGGACCCAGTACTTC	CASSLVEGTQYF
.	once	TRBV10-2	TRBJ2-2	TGCGCCAGCAGTGAGTCGTCGGGGAGCCCCACCGGGGAGCTGTTTTTT	CASSESSGSPTGELFF
.	few	TRBV6-1	TRBJ1-1	TGTGCCAGTAGTACAGGGAGGACTGAAGCTTTCTTT	CASSTGRTEAFF
TRBD1	once	TRBV13	TRBJ2-6	TGTGCCAGCAGCCCACGAAATTTAGGACAGGGGGCGCGAGGGGCCAACGTCCTGACTTTC	CASSPRNLGQGARGANVLTF
.	.	TRBV7-9	TRBJ2-5	TGTGCCAGCAGCACCCCAGAGGAGGGTCAAGAGACCCAGTACTTC	CASSTPEEGQETQYF
.	.	TRBV6-5	TRBJ2-1	TGTGCCAGCAGGGGGGAACGGTACAATGAGCAGTTCTTC	CASRGERYNEQFF
TRBD2	.	TRBV9	TRBJ2-3	TGTGCCAGCAGCGTACAAGCGGGGGAATTCACAGATACGCAGTATTTT	CASSVQAGEFTDTQYF
TRBD1	few	TRBV19	TRBJ1-5	TGTGCCATCGGGACAGGGGTTCAGCCCCAGCATTTT	CAIGTGVQPQHF